This TCR beta chain emerged from a study of blood T cell repertoires in COVID-19. Study-wide background: Donors in the United States, Italy and Spain gave samples during acute or convalescent COVID-19.

Those enrolled, adults aged roughly 18 to 90 years, came from 25 or so US areas. Clinical history as reported by participants underpinned cohort assignment. CDR3 length: 23 amino acids. Original methodology: Estimated nucleated cell counts came from reference gene primer amplification. The assay was immunoSEQ multiplex PCR, and TCRdb's table has in-frame clones only and misses some. V, J and clone size were drawn from that table, and D and trimming were deduced from the DNA. The sample shows 150,000 to 200,000 clones, 84% of them seen only once. The chain couples TRBV21-1 to TRBJ2-4; the table gives TRBD2 as D, unverified against the DNA. TRBV21-1 is recorded as a pseudogene. The sequencing sample was made of PBMCs or T cells enriched from blood (not recorded which). The origin of this receptor is a woman aged 25-40 years who had been exposed to COVID-19. This CDR3 reads CASSQTTSGAIKREKLAKNIQYF. The CDR3 nucleotides are TGTGCCAGCAGCCAGACGACTAGCGGGGCAATAAAACGAGAGAAGCTAGCCAAAAACATTCAGTACTTC.